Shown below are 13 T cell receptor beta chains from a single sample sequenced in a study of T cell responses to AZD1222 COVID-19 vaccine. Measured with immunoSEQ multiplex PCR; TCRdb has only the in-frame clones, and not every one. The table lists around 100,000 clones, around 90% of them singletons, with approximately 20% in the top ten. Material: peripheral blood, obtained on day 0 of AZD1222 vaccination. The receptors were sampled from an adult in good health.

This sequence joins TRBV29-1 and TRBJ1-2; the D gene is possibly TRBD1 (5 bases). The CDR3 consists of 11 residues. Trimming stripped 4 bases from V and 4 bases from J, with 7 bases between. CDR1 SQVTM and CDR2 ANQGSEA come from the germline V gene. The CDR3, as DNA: TGCAGCGTTGGACAGACCTATGGCTACACCTTC. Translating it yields CSVGQTYGYTF.

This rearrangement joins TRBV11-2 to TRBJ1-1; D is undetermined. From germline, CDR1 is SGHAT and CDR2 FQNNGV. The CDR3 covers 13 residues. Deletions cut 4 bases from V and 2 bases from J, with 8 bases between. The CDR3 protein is CASSSQANTEAFF. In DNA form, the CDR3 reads TGTGCCAGCAGCTCTCAGGCTAACACTGAAGCTTTCTTT.

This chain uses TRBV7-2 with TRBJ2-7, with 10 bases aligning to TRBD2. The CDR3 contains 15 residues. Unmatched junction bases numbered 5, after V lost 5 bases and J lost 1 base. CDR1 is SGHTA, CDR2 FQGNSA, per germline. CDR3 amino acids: CASSTRLAGSYEQYF. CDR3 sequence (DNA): TGTGCCAGCAGCACCCGACTAGCGGGTTCCTACGAGCAGTACTTC.

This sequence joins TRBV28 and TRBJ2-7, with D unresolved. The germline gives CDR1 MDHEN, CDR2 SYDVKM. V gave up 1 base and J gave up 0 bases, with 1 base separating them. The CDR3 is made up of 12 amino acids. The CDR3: CASSLYSYEQYF. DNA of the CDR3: TGTGCCAGCAGTTTATACTCCTACGAGCAGTACTTC.

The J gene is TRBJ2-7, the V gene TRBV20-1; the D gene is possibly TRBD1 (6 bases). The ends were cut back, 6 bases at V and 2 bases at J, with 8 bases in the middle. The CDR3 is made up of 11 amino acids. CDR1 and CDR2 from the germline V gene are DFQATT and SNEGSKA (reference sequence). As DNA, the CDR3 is TGCAGTGCCAGGGGACCCTACGAGCAGTACTTC. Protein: CSARGPYEQYF.

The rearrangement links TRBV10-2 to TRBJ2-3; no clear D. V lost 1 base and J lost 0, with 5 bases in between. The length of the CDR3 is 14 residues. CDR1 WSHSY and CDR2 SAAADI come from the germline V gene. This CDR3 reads CASSEYPSTDTQYF. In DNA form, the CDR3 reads TGCGCCAGCAGTGAGTATCCTAGCACAGATACGCAGTATTTT.

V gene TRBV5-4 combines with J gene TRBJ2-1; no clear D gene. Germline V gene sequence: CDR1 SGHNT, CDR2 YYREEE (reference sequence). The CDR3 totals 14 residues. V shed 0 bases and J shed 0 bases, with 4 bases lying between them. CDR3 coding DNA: TGTGCCAGCAGCTTGGACAGCTCCTACAATGAGCAGTTCTTC. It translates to CASSLDSSYNEQFF.

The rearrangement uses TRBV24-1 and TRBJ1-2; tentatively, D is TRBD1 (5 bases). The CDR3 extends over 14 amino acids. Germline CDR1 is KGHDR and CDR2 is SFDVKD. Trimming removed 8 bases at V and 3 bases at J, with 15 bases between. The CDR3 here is CATKSGAADYGYTF. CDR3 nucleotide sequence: TGTGCCACCAAATCTGGGGCCGCTGACTATGGCTACACCTTC.

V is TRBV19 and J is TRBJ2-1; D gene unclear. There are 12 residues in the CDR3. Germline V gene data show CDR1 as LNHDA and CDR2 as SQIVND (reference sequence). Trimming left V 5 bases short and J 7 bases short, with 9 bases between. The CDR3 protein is CASSLSRNEQFF. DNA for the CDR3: TGTGCCAGTAGTTTGAGCAGAAATGAGCAGTTCTTC.

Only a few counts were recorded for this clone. The CDR3 spells CASMRGGNTGELFF. The CDR3 DNA follows: TGTGCCAGCATGAGGGGTGGGAACACCGGGGAGCTGTTTTTT. The chain recombines TRBV11-2 with TRBJ2-2, with D tentatively TRBD1 or TRBD2 (5 bases each). V dropped 7 bases and J dropped 1 base, with 10 bases sitting between them. The length of the CDR3 is 14 residues. Germline-derived CDR1 and CDR2 are SGHAT and FQNNGV.

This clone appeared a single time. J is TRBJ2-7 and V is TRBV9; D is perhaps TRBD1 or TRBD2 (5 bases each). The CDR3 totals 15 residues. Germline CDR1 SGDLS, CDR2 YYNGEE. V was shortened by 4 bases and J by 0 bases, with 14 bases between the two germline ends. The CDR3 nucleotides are TGTGCCAGCAGCCCCCAGGGACCTAGCTCCTACGAGCAGTACTTC. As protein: CASSPQGPSSYEQYF. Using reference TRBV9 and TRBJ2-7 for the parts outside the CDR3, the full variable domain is DSGVTQTPKHLITATGQRVTLRCSPRSGDLSVYWYQQSLDQGLQFLIQYYNGEERAKGNILERFSAQQFPDLHSELNLSSLELGDSALYFCASSPQGPSSYEQYFGPGTRLTVT.

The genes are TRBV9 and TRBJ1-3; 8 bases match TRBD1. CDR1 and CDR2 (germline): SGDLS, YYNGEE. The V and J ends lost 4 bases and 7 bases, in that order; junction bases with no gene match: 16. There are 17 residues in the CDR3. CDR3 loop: CASSLPRTGFVDNTIYF. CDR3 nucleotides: TGTGCCAGCAGCCTACCCAGGACAGGGTTCGTCGATAACACCATATATTTT.

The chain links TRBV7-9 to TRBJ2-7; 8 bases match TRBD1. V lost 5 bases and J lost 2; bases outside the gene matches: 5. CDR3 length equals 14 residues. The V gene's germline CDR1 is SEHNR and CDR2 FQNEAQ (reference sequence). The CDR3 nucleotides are TGTGCCAGCAGCCCTGACAGGGGTACCTACGAGCAGTACTTC. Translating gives CASSPDRGTYEQYF.